Following are 23 T cell receptor beta chains from one sample sequenced in a study of blood T cell repertoires in COVID-19 (dated by TCRdb to the early 2020s). Libraries were made using the immunoSEQ multiplex PCR assay. Held by TCRdb, this immuneACCESS table contains in-frame sequences only and omits some clones. Under half of the omission traces to an unresolved V gene where checked; the cause of the rest is unknown. This sample is represented by 200,000 to 250,000 clones; about 87% of them were singletons. The top ten hold roughly 2.5% of the sample. Material for sequencing was PBMCs or T cells enriched from blood (not recorded which). Source of these receptors: a woman in her twenties or thirties who had recovered from COVID-19.

The chain uses TRBV5-1 and TRBJ2-7; 7 bases are a match to TRBD1. Germline V CDR1 and CDR2: SGHRS, YFSETQ. The ends lost 0 bases at V and 5 bases at J; junction bases unmatched: 5. This CDR3 comprises 14 residues. The CDR3 region is CASSLVSGGDEQYF. The CDR3 region has the DNA TGCGCCAGCAGCTTGGTGTCAGGGGGTGACGAGCAGTACTTC.

This chain links TRBV7-9 with TRBJ1-6; D is perhaps TRBD1 (6 bases). CDR3 length equals 14 residues. V was trimmed by 1 base and J by 9 bases, leaving 10 bases between them. Germline loops: CDR1 SEHNR, CDR2 FQNEAQ (reference sequence). The CDR3 here is CASSLVQGGSPLHF. In DNA form, the CDR3 reads TGTGCCAGCAGCTTAGTGCAAGGGGGTTCACCCCTCCACTTT.

This clone was recorded only once. The rearrangement links TRBV21-1 to TRBJ2-7; no DNA check was done on the table's D call, TRBD2. TRBV21-1 corresponds to a pseudogene. This CDR3 comprises 14 residues. In nucleotides, the CDR3 is TGTGCCAGCAGGGGACTAGCGGGGGGGCAAGAGCAGTACTTC. Translating it yields CASRGLAGGQEQYF.

J is TRBJ1-2 and V is TRBV6-5, with D possibly matching TRBD1 (5 bases). This CDR3 has 16 amino acids. Trimming shortened V by 2 bases and J by 4 bases, and 17 bases separated the two germline ends. The V gene's germline CDR1 is MNHEY and CDR2 SVGAGI. The CDR3 spells CASSYHKTETSYGYTF. For the CDR3, the DNA is TGTGCCAGCAGTTACCACAAGACAGAGACCTCCTATGGCTACACCTTC.

This clone turned up a few times. V and J are TRBV6-4 and TRBJ2-3; no firm D call. The V gene lost 3 bases and the J gene lost 2 bases, with 9 bases spanning the gap. Looked up from germline, CDR1 is MRHNA and CDR2 is SNTAGT. There are 14 residues in the CDR3. The CDR3, as DNA: TGTGCCAGCAGTGAGTCAGGCACCACAGATACGCAGTATTTT. Its translation: CASSESGTTDTQYF.

This clone was detected a few times. The chain couples TRBV30 to TRBJ1-5; TRBD1 matches at 8 bases. The junction had 18 bases not matched to a gene; V was cut back by 3 bases and J by 5 bases. Germline CDR1 is GTSNPN and CDR2 is SVGIG (reference sequence). The CDR3 spans 18 residues. CDR3 amino acids: CAWSPLSDREQNHQPQHF. The CDR3 DNA follows: TGTGCCTGGAGCCCACTGTCGGACAGGGAGCAGAATCATCAGCCCCAGCATTTT.

The V and J genes are TRBV18 and TRBJ1-2; D ambiguous. The CDR3 covers 17 residues. Trimming left V 0 bases short and J 0 bases short, with 14 bases between. The germline V gene encodes CDR1 KGHSH and CDR2 LQKENI. CDR3 in amino acids: CASSPPNIQRANYGYTF. As DNA, the CDR3 is TGTGCCAGCTCACCACCGAATATACAGAGAGCTAACTATGGCTACACCTTC.

The V gene is TRBV7-3, the J gene TRBJ1-6; D unclear. V was shortened by 1 base and J by 9 bases, with 4 bases between the two germline ends. This CDR3 region has 12 residues. Germline V gene sequence: CDR1 SGHTA, CDR2 FQGTGA. Here the CDR3 DNA reads TGTGCCAGCAGCTTAAGGCTTTCACCCCTCCACTTT. Amino acids: CASSLRLSPLHF.

The chain recombines TRBV2 with TRBJ1-5; the D gene is possibly TRBD1 (5 bases). In germline, CDR1 is SNHLY, CDR2 FYNNEI. The CDR3 extends over 16 amino acids. V lost 3 bases, J lost 1 base, and 13 bases lay in between. CDR3 amino acids: CASSEIGARSNQPQHF. The CDR3 nucleotides read TGTGCCAGCAGTGAGATAGGGGCGAGGAGCAATCAGCCCCAGCATTTT.

This chain joins TRBV7-3 and TRBJ2-1, with D perhaps TRBD1 (6 bases). In germline, CDR1 is SGHTA, CDR2 FQGTGA. The CDR3 runs to 17 residues. The germline V and J ends were trimmed by 4 bases and 7 bases, with 23 bases remaining between them. This CDR3 is CASSSGVPGTFKNEQFF. The CDR3 DNA is TGTGCCAGCAGCTCAGGGGTCCCCGGGACATTCAAGAATGAGCAGTTCTTC.

The chain uses TRBV3-1 (or the pseudogene TRBV3-2) and TRBJ1-1; 8 nucleotides align to TRBD1. This CDR3 is 16 amino acids long. V trimming: 0 bases; J trimming: 1 base; junction bases outside the gene matches: 4. The V gene's germline CDR1 is LGHDT and CDR2 YNNKEL (reference sequence). In nucleotides, the CDR3 is TGTGCCAGCAGCCAAGAGGCAGGGGGCGGGAACACTGAAGCTTTCTTT. It is translated as CASSQEAGGGNTEAFF.

The chain carries TRBV7-9 and TRBJ1-1; 10 nucleotides agree with TRBD1. This CDR3 contains 14 residues. Germline assignment: CDR1 SEHNR and CDR2 FQNEAQ (reference sequence). V lost 6 bases and J lost 6; bases outside the gene matches: 7. The CDR3 here is CASRQGTGEAEAFF. For the CDR3, the DNA is TGTGCCAGCAGACAGGGGACAGGGGAAGCTGAAGCTTTCTTT. Variable domain in full (rest from reference TRBV7-9 and TRBJ1-1): DTGVSQNPRHKITKRGQNVTFRCDPISEHNRLYWYRQTLGQGPEFLTYFQNEAQLEKSRLLSDRFSAERPKGSFSTLEIQRTEQGDSAMYLCASRQGTGEAEAFFGQGTRLTVV.

This chain connects TRBV10-3 to TRBJ1-5; 7 bases are shared with TRBD1. The CDR3 is made up of 14 amino acids. V dropped 4 bases and J dropped 7; count of bases not matched to a gene: 7. The germline CDR1 and CDR2 sequences are ENHRY and SYGVKD. The CDR3 nucleotides are TGTGCCATCAGTGCAGGGGGTCAAGGCCAGCCCCAGCATTTT. This encodes CAISAGGQGQPQHF.

The V gene is TRBV11-2, the J gene TRBJ2-1, with TRBD2 matching over 8 bases. Trimming at V came to 6 bases and at J to 3 bases, leaving 16 bases not matched to a gene. The CDR3 covers 18 residues. Germline V gene data show CDR1 as SGHAT and CDR2 as FQNNGV. The CDR3 DNA reads TGTGCCAGCAGACCATTAGCGGGGACAAAAGGTGTCTACAATGAGCAGTTCTTC. It specifies CASRPLAGTKGVYNEQFF.

The rearrangement uses TRBV6-2 or TRBV6-3 and TRBJ1-4; 7 nucleotides align to TRBD1. After removal of 2 bases from V and 5 bases from J, the junction contained 8 bases not matched to a gene. Germline CDR1 is MNHEY and CDR2 is SVGEGT. The length of the CDR3 is 16 residues. The CDR3 protein is CASSYAEAGGNEKLFF. The CDR3 bases are TGTGCCAGCAGTTACGCCGAAGCAGGGGGAAATGAAAAACTGTTTTTT.

This clone came up once. The chain carries TRBV11-2 and TRBJ1-4; 11 nucleotides align to TRBD1. Per germline, CDR1 SGHAT and CDR2 FQNNGV. This CDR3 region has 16 residues. The V and J ends lost 5 bases and 7 bases, in that order; junction bases with no gene match: 9. Here the CDR3 DNA reads TGTGCCAGCAGCCGCCAGACGGGACAGGGGGGTGAAAAACTGTTTTTT. As protein: CASSRQTGQGGEKLFF.

CDR3 protein: CASSQVWDRGRETQYF. The CDR3 DNA reads as TGCGCCAGCAGCCAAGTCTGGGACAGGGGGCGGGAGACCCAGTACTTC. The gene calls are TRBV4-3 and TRBJ2-5; TRBD1 aligns across 12 bases. V was pared by 1 base and J by 5 bases, with 5 bases of the junction left unmatched. The germline V gene encodes CDR1 LGHNA and CDR2 YSLEER. This CDR3 region has 16 residues.

The rearrangement uses TRBV9 and TRBJ1-1, with D unclear. This CDR3 contains 14 residues. CDR1 is SGDLS and CDR2 is YYNGEE in the germline V gene. Trimming took 0 bases from V and 1 from J, leaving 7 bases between them. CDR3 sequence reads: CASSVDYSNTEAFF. As DNA, the CDR3 is TGTGCCAGCAGCGTAGATTATTCGAACACTGAAGCTTTCTTT.

The chain combines TRBV7-6 with TRBJ1-1; 11 bases are shared with TRBD1. V gave up 5 bases and J gave up 2 bases; unmatched junction bases: 4. Germline lookup yields CDR1 SGHVS and CDR2 FNYEAQ. There are 15 residues in the CDR3. CDR3 protein: CASSRTGGHNTEAFF. The DNA for the CDR3 is TGTGCCAGCAGCCGGACAGGGGGCCATAACACTGAAGCTTTCTTT. The full variable domain, with the rest looked up from reference TRBV7-6 and TRBJ1-1, is GAGVSQSPRYKVTKRGQDVALRCDPISGHVSLYWYRQALGQGPEFLTYFNYEAQQDKSGLPNDRFSAERPEGSISTLTIQRTEQRDSAMYRCASSRTGGHNTEAFFGQGTRLTVV.

The genes are TRBV4-3 and TRBJ1-5, with TRBD1 as a possible D gene (5 bases). Germline assignment: CDR1 LGHNA and CDR2 YSLEER. With 0 bases removed from V and 2 bases from J, the gap between germline ends came to 8 bases. There are 15 residues in the CDR3. The CDR3 DNA reads as TGCGCCAGCAGCCAAGAGACCAGGGGCAATCAGCCCCAGCATTTT. This encodes CASSQETRGNQPQHF.

The J gene is TRBJ2-1, the V gene TRBV11-1; D perhaps matches TRBD1 (5 bases). Trimming removed 5 bases at V and 0 bases at J, with 11 bases between. There are 15 residues in the CDR3. Looked up from germline, CDR1 is SGHAT and CDR2 is FQDESV (reference sequence). CDR3 DNA: TGTGCCAGCAGCCCGAGACAGAGCTCCTACAATGAGCAGTTCTTC. It codes for CASSPRQSSYNEQFF.

The chain joins TRBV13 to TRBJ1-2, with D perhaps TRBD1 (5 bases). From germline, CDR1 is PRHDT and CDR2 FYEKMQ (reference sequence). V was cut by 6 bases and J by 3 bases, with 14 bases left in between. The CDR3 has 14 residues. The CDR3 region has the DNA TGTGCCAGCAGGAGCTCAGGGAGGGACTATGGCTACACCTTC. Protein: CASRSSGRDYGYTF.

The gene calls are TRBV18 and TRBJ2-5; D may be TRBD1 (5 bases). The CDR3 has 13 residues. The germline gives CDR1 KGHSH, CDR2 LQKENI. Deletions cut 2 bases from V and 5 bases from J, with 9 bases between. The CDR3 protein is CASSPTRVETQYF. The CDR3 bases are TGTGCCAGCTCACCAACCAGGGTGGAGACCCAGTACTTC.